The 27 T cell receptor beta chains below come from one sample, sequenced in a study of CXCR3-negative and CXCR3-positive naive CD8 T cells. General study points: The study found more hydrophobic TRB CDR3s in CXCR3-positive naive cells than in CXCR3-negative naive cells.

Their specific antigens are unknown. UMI labels and 5' RACE were used to prepare the TRB cDNA libraries. TCRdb re-called the 5' RACE reads and gives one entry per CDR3 protein, without DNA. The sample is made up of fewer than 90,000 distinct CDR3 sequences, and the top ten hold approximately 0.58% of it. Material: naive CXCR3+ CD8+ T cells from blood. Stated subset: CD45RO-CCR7+CD27+CD95- naive CD8+ T cells expressing CXCR3 (TNR3+). All receptors come from a human donor in good health. Some clones in this sample may be carry-over from other donors' samples.

CDR3 amino acids: CASSPTTGEVETQYF. J is TRBJ2-5 and V is TRBV6-2 or TRBV6-3; TCRdb names TRBD1, which stays unverified in the absence of DNA. Per germline, CDR1 MNHEY and CDR2 SVGEGT. This CDR3 region has 15 residues.

The chain carries TRBV20-1 and TRBJ1-3; TCRdb names TRBD1, which stays unverified in the absence of DNA. Looked up from germline, CDR1 is DFQATT and CDR2 is SNEGSKA (reference sequence). The CDR3 length is 15 residues. CDR3 residues: CSASHAGGVGNTIYF.

The chain couples TRBV29-1 to TRBJ2-5; TCRdb's D call of TRBD1 is untestable without DNA. CDR1 is SQVTM, CDR2 ANQGSEA, per germline. The CDR3 covers 14 residues. Here the CDR3 reads CSGFIEGAFETQYF.

V usage is TRBV3-1 and J usage is TRBJ2-1; no DNA is available, so the TRBD1 call from TCRdb remains unchecked. The CDR3 spans 17 residues. Looked up from germline, CDR1 is LGHDT and CDR2 is YNNKEL (reference sequence). The CDR3 region is CASSQDHGGQGYNEQFF.

The CDR3 is CATSHRTEINDFRLILSSALHF. This chain links TRBV10-2 with TRBJ1-6. The CDR3 totals 22 residues. Germline CDR1 and CDR2: WSHSY and SAAADI.

The chain recombines TRBV27 with TRBJ1-5; TCRdb lists TRBD1, though no DNA is available to test this call. The germline CDR1 and CDR2 sequences are MNHEY and SMNVEV (reference sequence). The length of the CDR3 is 19 residues. The CDR3 reads CASSLSPISWGTSNQPQHF.

V usage is TRBV28 and J usage is TRBJ2-1; TCRdb's D call, TRBD2, is unchecked because there is no DNA. The CDR3 runs to 17 residues. The germline V gene encodes CDR1 MDHEN and CDR2 SYDVKM. CDR3 residues: CASSFAVEDRSYNEQFF.

The chain links TRBV10-3 to TRBJ2-5; TCRdb outputs TRBD2, but without DNA this stays unchecked. Germline V gene lookup returns CDR1 ENHRY and CDR2 SYGVKD. CDR3 length: 19 residues. This CDR3 is CAISIKRLQPGLASETQYF.

The chain combines TRBV29-1 with TRBJ2-1; TCRdb designates TRBD2, a call that cannot be tested without DNA. CDR1 is SQVTM and CDR2 is ANQGSEA in the germline V gene. CDR3 length: 13 amino acids. This CDR3 is CSVEDSLSDEQIF.

The gene calls are TRBV3-1 and TRBJ2-2; the D call from TCRdb, TRBD2, cannot be confirmed without DNA. This CDR3 comprises 15 residues. Germline CDR1 reads LGHDT; CDR2 reads YNNKEL (reference sequence). The CDR3 here is CASSQSGLAGGELFF.

The chain has TRBV29-1 and TRBJ1-1. The CDR3 consists of 11 residues. CDR1 and CDR2 from the germline V gene are SQVTM and ANQGSEA. CDR3 loop: CSVEKNTEAFF.

The gene calls are TRBV25-1 and TRBJ2-1; the D call of TRBD2 rests on TCRdb alone, since no DNA is present to check it. Germline CDR1 and CDR2: MGHDK and SYGVNS. This CDR3 spans 19 amino acids. The CDR3 here is CASSELGLAGLKSRNEQFF. Using reference TRBV25-1 and TRBJ2-1 for the parts outside the CDR3, the full variable domain is EADIYQTPRYLVIGTGKKITLECSQTMGHDKMYWYQQDPGMELHLIHYSYGVNSTEKGDLSSESTVSRIRTEHFPLTLESARPSHTSQYLCASSELGLAGLKSRNEQFFGPGTRLTVL.

The chain joins TRBV6-6 to TRBJ2-3; checking the TCRdb D call of TRBD1 is not possible without DNA. The CDR3 has 15 residues. CDR1 is MNHNY, CDR2 SVGAGI, per germline (reference sequence). The CDR3 region is CASTIRTPRGDTQYF.

This chain connects TRBV5-1 to TRBJ2-7; TCRdb lists TRBD1, though no DNA is available to test this call. CDR1 and CDR2 from the germline V gene are SGHRS and YFSETQ. The CDR3 is 13 residues long. CDR3 region: CASSTPGIYEQYF.

The V call is TRBV9, the J call TRBJ2-1; there is no DNA to check the TCRdb D call of TRBD2. CDR1 and CDR2 from the germline V gene are SGDLS and YYNGEE. The CDR3 consists of 15 residues. The CDR3: CASSSDSGSYNEQFF.

V and J are TRBV29-1 and TRBJ1-1; without DNA, the TCRdb call of TRBD1 cannot be checked. Germline loops: CDR1 SQVTM, CDR2 ANQGSEA. The CDR3 spans 13 residues. CDR3 sequence reads: CSVEAPDRAEAFF. The whole variable domain, filled in from reference TRBV29-1 and TRBJ1-1, reads SAVISQKPSRDICQRGTSLTIQCQVDSQVTMMFWYRQQPGQSLTLIATANQGSEATYESGFVIDKFPISRPNLTFSTLTVSNMSPEDSSIYLCSVEAPDRAEAFFGQGTRLTVV.

The rearrangement joins TRBV11-3 to TRBJ2-7. CDR1 is SGHNT and CDR2 is YENEEA in the germline V gene. CDR3 length: 13 amino acids. The CDR3 is CASSFAVSYEQYF.

V is TRBV5-1 and J is TRBJ2-2; the D call of TRBD1 rests on TCRdb alone, since no DNA is present to check it. CDR1 and CDR2 (germline): SGHRS, YFSETQ. CDR3 size: 16 residues. CDR3: CASSLAGGSHTGELFF.

This sequence joins TRBV20-1 and TRBJ1-1. The CDR3 runs 11 residues. Germline-derived CDR1 and CDR2 are DFQATT and SNEGSKA (reference sequence). CDR3 amino acids: CSARANTEAFF.

The genes are TRBV18 and TRBJ2-7. The CDR3 contains 13 residues. From germline, CDR1 is KGHSH and CDR2 LQKENI. CDR3 region: CASSLIEPDEQYF.

The chain has TRBV7-9 and TRBJ2-1; TCRdb proposes TRBD1, but this gene call is untestable without DNA. The CDR3 loop spans 12 amino acids. Germline V lookup: CDR1 SEHNR, CDR2 FQNEAQ (reference sequence). The CDR3: CASSLEYRGQFF.

The rearrangement links TRBV27 to TRBJ2-1; no DNA is available, so the TRBD1 call from TCRdb remains unchecked. This CDR3 spans 14 amino acids. Germline lookup yields CDR1 MNHEY and CDR2 SMNVEV (reference sequence). CDR3 residues: CASSFLGGGNEQFF.

The rearrangement uses TRBV7-9 and TRBJ1-1; TCRdb's assignment of TRBD1 cannot be checked, as there is no DNA. From germline, CDR1 is SEHNR and CDR2 FQNEAQ (reference sequence). The CDR3 has 12 amino acids. Here the CDR3 reads CAGGQGNTEAFF.

The rearrangement uses TRBV3-1 and TRBJ1-6. In germline, CDR1 is LGHDT, CDR2 YNNKEL (reference sequence). The CDR3 is 12 amino acids. The CDR3 sequence: CASSHDYSPLHF. The full variable domain, with the rest looked up from reference TRBV3-1 and TRBJ1-6, is DTAVSQTPKYLVTQMGNDKSIKCEQNLGHDTMYWYKQDSKKFLKIMFSYNNKELIINETVPNRFSPKSPDKAHLNLHINSLELGDSAVYFCASSHDYSPLHFGNGTRLTVT.

This chain connects TRBV9 to TRBJ2-4; the TCRdb D gene call, TRBD1, has no DNA to confirm it. Germline CDR1 SGDLS, CDR2 YYNGEE. CDR3 length: 17 amino acids. CDR3 protein: CASSVEGSVGDTDIQYF.

The chain employs TRBV29-1 and TRBJ2-5; the TRBD1 assignment by TCRdb is unverifiable without DNA. The CDR3 loop spans 13 amino acids. CDR1 SQVTM and CDR2 ANQGSEA come from the germline V gene. CDR3 region: CSVEPLDEETQYF.

The chain is built from TRBV5-1 and TRBJ2-1; checking the TCRdb D call of TRBD2 is not possible without DNA. Germline V gene data show CDR1 as SGHRS and CDR2 as YFSETQ. The CDR3 sequence is 14 residues long. CDR3 sequence reads: CASSLGRGTHEQFF.